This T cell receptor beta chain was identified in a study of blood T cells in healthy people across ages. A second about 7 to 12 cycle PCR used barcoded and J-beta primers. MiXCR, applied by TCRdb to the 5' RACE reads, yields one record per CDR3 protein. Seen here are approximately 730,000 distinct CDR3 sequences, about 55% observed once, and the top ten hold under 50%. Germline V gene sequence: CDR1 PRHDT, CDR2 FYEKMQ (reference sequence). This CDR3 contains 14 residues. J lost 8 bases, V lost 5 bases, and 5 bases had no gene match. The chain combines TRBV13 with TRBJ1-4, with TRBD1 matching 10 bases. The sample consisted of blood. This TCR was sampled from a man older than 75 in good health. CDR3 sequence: CASSLGTGVEKLFF. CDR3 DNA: TGTGCCAGCAGCCTCGGGACAGGGGTGGAAAAACTGTTTTTT.